These 9 T cell receptor beta chains came from one sample sequenced in a study of human T cells and chemical hapten exposure. Stated time point: patch test 2, 6 weeks after DPC sensitization. Treatment specified: therapeutic diphenylcyclopropenone sensitization with weekly scalp DPC. Each CDR3 protein is one row after TCRdb ran MiXCR on the RACE reads. The sample has approximately 97,000 distinct CDR3 sequences, approximately 10% seen once. The sequences come from whole blood, collected in connection with sensitization to the hapten diphenylcyclopropenone (DPC). The source of these receptors is a woman aged 40 to 50 with alopecia areata. Some clones in this sample may be carry-over from other donors' samples.

This clonotype has a count of ten or more. This chain joins TRBV29-1 and TRBJ2-7; 8 bases map to TRBD1. This CDR3 contains 15 residues. V was clipped by 7 bases and J by 5 bases; unmatched bases: 16. The germline V gene has CDR1 SQVTM and CDR2 ANQGSEA. CDR3 loop: CSASSGTGSAHEQYF. CDR3 nucleotides: TGCAGCGCCTCCTCCGGGACAGGTTCGGCCCACGAGCAGTACTTC.

This clonotype was found many times. The V gene is TRBV27, the J gene TRBJ2-7, with D unclear. CDR1 MNHEY and CDR2 SMNVEV come from the germline V gene (reference sequence). Trimming left V 4 bases short and J 0 bases short, with 13 bases between. The length of the CDR3 is 15 residues. For the CDR3, the DNA is TGTGCCAGCAGTTCCCGGCCCCAAAGCTCCTACGAGCAGTACTTC. It encodes CASSSRPQSSYEQYF.

At least ten counts were recorded for this clonotype. The rearrangement joins TRBV12-3 or TRBV12-4 to TRBJ2-2; TRBD2 might be the D (6 bases). V lost 5 bases and J lost 0, with 13 bases in between. CDR3 size: 16 residues. DNA of the CDR3: TGTGCCAGCAGTCGGGACTGGAAGGCGAACACCGGGGAGCTGTTTTTT. Translated: CASSRDWKANTGELFF.

This clonotype turned up a few times. The chain links TRBV28 to TRBJ1-2; D is unresolved. Between the trimmed V and J ends, which lost 4 bases and 7 bases, there was a span of 22 bases. The germline CDR1 and CDR2 sequences are MDHEN and SYDVKM. The CDR3 has 16 residues. CDR3 region: CASSSPFAAGQRGYTF. CDR3 coding DNA: TGTGCCAGCAGTTCCCCCTTTGCGGCCGGGCAACGTGGCTACACCTTC.

This clonotype was detected many times. V and J are TRBV14 and TRBJ2-2; unclear D gene. The germline CDR1 and CDR2 sequences are SGHDN and FVKESK. The CDR3 sequence is 14 residues long. V was cut by 0 bases and J by 5 bases, with 7 bases left in between. CDR3 in DNA: TGTGCCAGCAGCCAAGACCTAAATACCGGGGAGCTGTTTTTT. Translating it yields CASSQDLNTGELFF.

This clonotype occurred many times. The chain joins TRBV16 to TRBJ1-1; weak D call: TRBD1 (6 bases). The CDR3 contains 15 residues. Germline loops: CDR1 KGHSY, CDR2 FQNENV. Deletions cut 0 bases from V and 4 bases from J, with 12 bases between. For the CDR3, the DNA is TGTGCCAGCAGCCAATCCGGGGGGGCCCGCACTGAAGCTTTCTTT. Protein sequence: CASSQSGGARTEAFF.

This clonotype has a count of ten or more. The rearrangement uses TRBV7-3 and TRBJ1-1; D is perhaps TRBD1 (6 bases). The V and J ends lost 4 bases and 3 bases respectively, with 9 bases between them. This CDR3 has 13 amino acids. Germline V gene data show CDR1 as SGHTA and CDR2 as FQGTGA. CDR3 residues: CASSSQGHTEAFF. CDR3 bases: TGTGCCAGCAGCTCACAGGGACACACTGAAGCTTTCTTT. The complete variable domain, with remaining parts taken from reference TRBV7-3 and TRBJ1-1, reads GAGVSQTPSNKVTEKGKYVELRCDPISGHTALYWYRQSLGQGPEFLIYFQGTGAADDSGLPNDRFFAVRPEGSVSTLKIQRTERGDSAVYLCASSSQGHTEAFFGQGTRLTVV.

The chain joins TRBV21-1 to TRBJ1-1; the table's D gene call, TRBD1, was not cross checked with the DNA. TRBV21-1 is annotated as a pseudogene. The CDR3 loop spans 11 amino acids. CDR3 residues: CATETGKEAFF. CDR3 nucleotide sequence: TGTGCCACCGAGACAGGGAAGGAAGCTTTCTTT.

This clonotype was counted at least ten times. This rearrangement joins TRBV6-2 or TRBV6-3 to TRBJ2-2, with D possibly matching TRBD2 (6 bases). V gave up 6 bases and J gave up 5 bases, with 13 bases separating them. This CDR3 region has 14 residues. The germline V gene has CDR1 MNHEY and CDR2 SVGEGT. The CDR3 nucleotides are TGTGCCAGCAGCCACCCGGGGGAAACCGGGGAGCTGTTTTTT. This codes for CASSHPGETGELFF.